The sequence of this T cell receptor beta chain was determined in a study of blood T cells in healthy people across ages. Study at large: Per two T cells, template switching captured roughly one barcoded beta molecule.

This clonotype was observed a few times. V was pared by 4 bases and J by 0 bases, with 13 bases between. In germline, CDR1 is SEHNR, CDR2 FQNEAQ (reference sequence). This CDR3 region has 15 residues. Through a sample-barcoded 5' primer and a J-beta primer mix, a second PCR was run for roughly 7 to 11 cycles. One entry per CDR3 protein, called by TCRdb with MiXCR from the 5' RACE reads. Of over a million distinct CDR3 sequences listed, roughly 43% are singletons. V gene TRBV7-9 combines with J gene TRBJ2-7; unclear D gene. The receptor's source is a woman aged 18-29 years in good health. The sample taken for sequencing was blood. The CDR3 reads CASSYSSLSSYEQYF. The CDR3 coding sequence is TGTGCCAGCAGCTACAGTAGCCTAAGCTCCTACGAGCAGTACTTC.